The 21 T cell receptor beta chains in this list originate from one sample, sequenced in a study of T cells after yellow fever vaccination. From the 5' RACE reads, TCRdb called clonotypes with MiXCR, one entry per CDR3 protein. The profile shows a few hundred thousand distinct CDR3 sequences, roughly a fifth of them singletons. The sample was PBMCs, taken 15 days after the yellow fever booster vaccination. These receptor sequences come from a man aged 30-40 years who received the YFV17D yellow fever vaccine.

The chain combines TRBV29-1 with TRBJ2-4; TRBD2 aligns across 9 bases. This CDR3 has 13 residues. The V and J ends lost 4 bases and 8 bases, in that order; junction bases with no gene match: 6. Germline CDR1 is SQVTM and CDR2 is ANQGSEA. The CDR3, as DNA: TGCAGCGTTGGTCCTAGCGGGACAGACATTCAGTACTTC. Its translation: CSVGPSGTDIQYF.

This chain links TRBV11-2 with TRBJ2-5; 11 positions match TRBD1. The CDR3 runs 16 residues. CDR1 and CDR2 from the germline V gene are SGHAT and FQNNGV. V lost 1 base to trimming and J lost 2 bases; unmatched junction nucleotides: 3. CDR3 protein: CASSLGDRGTQETQYF. CDR3 DNA sequence: TGTGCCAGCAGCTTAGGGGACAGGGGGACTCAAGAGACCCAGTACTTC.

The rearrangement links TRBV7-2 to TRBJ2-7, with D tentatively TRBD2 (6 bases). The CDR3 has 13 residues. Germline values: CDR1 SGHTA, CDR2 FQGNSA. Deletions cut 3 bases from V and 5 bases from J, with 11 bases between. DNA for the CDR3: TGTGCCAGCAGCTTTTTCGGCGGGGACGAGCAGTACTTC. It yields the protein CASSFFGGDEQYF.

This clonotype was recorded a few times. This chain joins TRBV5-5 and TRBJ2-7, with 11 bases lining up with TRBD2. V was pared by 0 bases and J by 0 bases, with 8 bases of the junction left unmatched. The CDR3 length is 18 residues. Germline CDR1 reads SGHKS; CDR2 reads YYEKEE (reference sequence). The CDR3 spells CASSLAGLAESSSYEQYF. The CDR3 DNA sequence: TGTGCCAGCAGCTTGGCGGGACTAGCGGAGTCCAGCTCCTACGAGCAGTACTTC.

V and J are TRBV10-2 and TRBJ2-2; D not resolved. Germline V CDR1 and CDR2: WSHSY, SAAADI. The CDR3 runs 13 residues. Trimming removed 0 bases at V and 6 bases at J, with 5 bases between. CDR3 loop: CASSESPPGELFF. The CDR3 DNA follows: TGCGCCAGCAGTGAGTCGCCCCCCGGGGAGCTGTTTTTT.

The chain is built from TRBV19 and TRBJ2-1; D gene uncertain. This CDR3 contains 13 residues. CDR1 and CDR2 from the germline V gene are LNHDA and SQIVND (reference sequence). V lost 7 bases and J lost 7, with 14 bases in between. CDR3: CASKREGENEQFF. The CDR3 region has the DNA TGTGCCAGTAAGAGAGAAGGAGAGAATGAGCAGTTCTTC.

The chain links TRBV3-1 to TRBJ1-1; D gene uncertain. Per germline, CDR1 LGHDT and CDR2 YNNKEL (reference sequence). The CDR3 has 15 residues. V was trimmed by 0 bases and J by 4 bases, leaving 12 bases between them. The chain's CDR3 is CASSQEGISATEAFF. CDR3 sequence (DNA): TGTGCCAGCAGCCAAGAGGGGATCTCCGCCACTGAAGCTTTCTTT.

The chain joins TRBV9 to TRBJ2-1, with D uncertain. The germline gives CDR1 SGDLS, CDR2 YYNGEE. The CDR3 is 14 residues long. V was cut by 4 bases and J by 7 bases, with 15 bases left in between. DNA for the CDR3: TGTGCCAGCAGCCCCCCCAGGTTTGATAATGAGCAGTTCTTC. It is translated as CASSPPRFDNEQFF.

This clonotype has just a few counts. This sequence joins TRBV5-1 and TRBJ2-2; D not resolved. The V end was cut by 0 bases, the J end by 0 bases, with 9 bases between. This CDR3 comprises 16 residues. Germline CDR1 and CDR2: SGHRS and YFSETQ. Here the CDR3 reads CASSLGANPNTGELFF. Here the CDR3 DNA reads TGCGCCAGCAGCTTGGGAGCAAACCCGAACACCGGGGAGCTGTTTTTT.

The table lists this clonotype with a count of one. The J gene is TRBJ2-2, the V gene TRBV3-1; D not certain. This CDR3 has 12 amino acids. Germline loops: CDR1 LGHDT, CDR2 YNNKEL (reference sequence). The V end lost 7 bases, the J end lost 6 bases, and 9 bases lay between the germline ends. The CDR3 DNA reads as TGTGCCAGCACCACCCTAGCCGGGGAGCTGTTTTTT. Protein product: CASTTLAGELFF. The full variable domain, with the rest looked up from reference TRBV3-1 and TRBJ2-2, is DTAVSQTPKYLVTQMGNDKSIKCEQNLGHDTMYWYKQDSKKFLKIMFSYNNKELIINETVPNRFSPKSPDKAHLNLHINSLELGDSAVYFCASTTLAGELFFGEGSRLTVL.

This clonotype has just a few counts. The chain uses TRBV18 and TRBJ2-7; no reliable D call. The CDR3 loop spans 11 amino acids. Germline-derived CDR1 and CDR2 are KGHSH and LQKENI. V was shortened by 5 bases and J by 5 bases, with 7 bases between the two germline ends. The CDR3 nucleotides are TGTGCCAGCTCAGTCGACAACGAGCAGTACTTC. It codes for CASSVDNEQYF.

In this sample, this clonotype turned up many times. The chain has TRBV20-1 and TRBJ2-7, with D perhaps assigned TRBD1 or TRBD2 (5 bases each). V lost 3 bases and J lost 0, with 9 bases in between. Germline V gene sequence: CDR1 DFQATT, CDR2 SNEGSKA (reference sequence). The CDR3 sequence is 13 residues long. CDR3 coding DNA: TGCAGTGCTAGCGGGACCAGCTCCTACGAGCAGTACTTC. This gives the protein CSASGTSSYEQYF.

CDR3 coding DNA: TGCAGCGTTGAAGACGGAGGGAGGTTGACCGGGGAGCTGTTTTTT. This translates into CSVEDGGRLTGELFF. J is TRBJ2-2 and V is TRBV29-1, with D possibly being TRBD2 (6 bases). Germline V CDR1 and CDR2: SQVTM, ANQGSEA. The V end lost 0 bases, the J end lost 5 bases, and 13 bases lay between the germline ends. CDR3 size: 15 residues.

This clonotype was seen just once. This sequence joins TRBV12-3 or TRBV12-4 and TRBJ1-2, with a tentative D call TRBD1 (5 bases). V was clipped by 5 bases and J by 7 bases, with 14 bases between them. The length of the CDR3 is 13 residues. In DNA form, the CDR3 reads TGTGCCAGCAGTCCTTGGGGCCCCTCTGGCTACACCTTC. Its translation: CASSPWGPSGYTF.

CDR3: CASSPYRDSYNEQFF. The CDR3, as DNA: TGTGCCAGCAGTCCTTATAGGGACTCCTACAATGAGCAGTTCTTC. J is TRBJ2-1 and V is TRBV12-3 or TRBV12-4; D uncertain. V lost 5 bases and J 0 bases, leaving 11 bases between the germline ends. The length of the CDR3 is 15 residues.

This clonotype was seen many times. This chain joins TRBV9 and TRBJ2-7; D may be TRBD2 (6 bases). This CDR3 has 15 amino acids. Trimming took 4 bases from V and 9 from J, leaving 23 bases between them. Germline assignment: CDR1 SGDLS and CDR2 YYNGEE. The CDR3 coding sequence is TGTGCCAGCAGCTCATCTCCGGCGGGACTCGCTAGGCAGTACTTC. Its translation: CASSSSPAGLARQYF.

The J gene is TRBJ2-2, the V gene TRBV6-2 or TRBV6-3; D possibly corresponds to TRBD1 (6 bases). The CDR3 consists of 13 residues. The germline gives CDR1 MNHEY, CDR2 SVGEGT. Trimming removed 4 bases from V and 7 bases from J, with 10 bases in between. For the CDR3, the DNA is TGTGCCAGCAGTTCTCTACAGGGCGGGGAGCTGTTTTTT. Protein sequence: CASSSLQGGELFF.

The chain has TRBV6-2 or TRBV6-3 and TRBJ1-1, with 7 bases matching TRBD1. Per germline, CDR1 MNHEY and CDR2 SVGEGT. J lost 5 bases, V lost 6 bases, and 6 bases had no gene match. There are 13 residues in the CDR3. Here the CDR3 DNA reads TGTGCCAGCAGAGAACAGGGGTGGACTGAAGCTTTCTTT. Its translation: CASREQGWTEAFF.

This clonotype was seen many times. The chain joins TRBV10-2 to TRBJ2-1; TRBD2 matches 8 bases. J lost 2 bases, V lost 6 bases, and 6 bases had no gene match. The germline CDR1 and CDR2 sequences are WSHSY and SAAADI. This CDR3 has 15 residues. CDR3 residues: CASSPLAGPYNEQFF. In DNA, the CDR3 is TGCGCCAGCAGCCCCCTAGCGGGCCCCTACAATGAGCAGTTCTTC.

The V and J genes are TRBV20-1 and TRBJ2-3, with D unclear. The CDR3 consists of 14 residues. With 1 base removed from V and 2 bases from J, the gap between germline ends came to 10 bases. CDR1 is DFQATT and CDR2 is SNEGSKA in the germline V gene (reference sequence). The CDR3 region has the DNA TGCAGTGCTAGAGCGCGGCAAATCACAGATACGCAGTATTTT. Translated: CSARARQITDTQYF.

This clonotype was counted a few times. The chain couples TRBV6-5 to TRBJ2-1; D may be TRBD2 (7 bases). V lost 4 bases to trimming and J lost 8 bases, with 12 bases between them. Germline V gene lookup returns CDR1 MNHEY and CDR2 SVGAGI. The CDR3 runs to 13 residues. For the CDR3, the DNA is TGTGCCAGCAGTTTTCGGGGGGCGGATGAGCAGTTCTTC. It translates to CASSFRGADEQFF.